This T cell receptor (beta chain) was retrieved from a study of cytomegalovirus exposure and HLA in healthy donors. Whole-study results and caveats: An assumption of roughly uniform sequencing depth across donors underlay the presence/absence analyses. Association of approximately 16,000 TCR beta sequences with HLA alleles was found at 0.05 false discovery rate in a later analysis.

This clone was seen a few times. Its target is unknown. From germline, CDR1 is LNHDA and CDR2 SQIVND (reference sequence). The V end was cut by 5 bases, the J end by 1 base, with 13 bases between. The CDR3 runs 15 residues. Sampled while nominally healthy, donors likely had unrecorded immune exposures. The PCR made use of 60 Vbeta and 13 Jbeta primers. This table comes from immunoSEQ multiplex PCR, and its TCRdb copy is limited to in-frame clones, with some not included. The repertoire holds 180,000 or so clones, with more than 65% as singletons. The source of this sequence is a woman aged 30 to 39 in good health and CMV-seropositive. The chain combines TRBV19 with TRBJ2-3; D may be TRBD2 (6 bases). Material for sequencing was PBMCs. The CDR3 DNA reads as TGTGCCAGTAGTCTCGGGGGAGTCGGCACAGATACGCAGTATTTT. It translates to CASSLGGVGTDTQYF.